These 18 T cell receptor beta chains were sequenced from one sample in a study of breast tumors, draining lymph nodes, adjacent tissues. Samples came from axillary lymph nodes draining the breast cancer. TCRdb passed the multiplex PCR reads through MiXCR, listing each CDR3 protein once. Seen here are some 130,000 distinct CDR3 sequences, less than 20% observed once, and the top ten hold around 3.5%. Sequencing was performed on axillary lymph node tissue. The origin of the receptors is a female donor with breast cancer. Some clones in this sample may be carry-over from other donors' samples.

In its sample, this clonotype was seen many times. V usage is TRBV6-6 and J usage is TRBJ2-7, with D possibly TRBD1 on 5 matching bases. The CDR3 has 14 amino acids. Per germline, CDR1 MNHNY and CDR2 SVGAGI (reference sequence). The ends were cut back, 11 bases at V and 6 bases at J, with 23 bases in the middle. The CDR3: CAAIPRVNICEQYF. CDR3 nucleotides: TGTGCCGCCATCCCCAGGGTTAATATCTGCGAGCAGTACTTC.

In this sample, this clonotype turned up many times. The rearrangement links TRBV6-6 to TRBJ1-4; the match to TRBD1 covers 10 bases. This CDR3 has 15 residues. V trimming: 5 bases; J trimming: 8 bases; junction bases outside the gene matches: 8. Germline V CDR1 and CDR2: MNHNY, SVGAGI (reference sequence). The CDR3 reads CASSNRDRGREKLFF. Written as DNA, the CDR3 is TGTGCCAGCAGTAACCGGGACAGGGGAAGGGAAAAACTGTTTTTT.

Concerning this clonotype itself: A much larger clone differs from this one at a single base, so this may be a read error. This rearrangement joins TRBV19 to TRBJ2-1; unclear D gene. The CDR3 length is 16 residues. The germline V gene encodes CDR1 LNHDA and CDR2 SQIVND (reference sequence). DNA for the CDR3: TGTGCCAGTAGTAGCCAACCGGGCGTCTCCTGCAATGAGCAGTTCTTC. Amino acids: CASSSQPGVSCNEQFF.

Ten or more counts support this clonotype. The chain has TRBV2 and TRBJ2-7; D uncertain. CDR3 size: 12 residues. Germline-derived CDR1 and CDR2 are SNHLY and FYNNEI. V lost 0 bases to trimming and J lost 2 bases, with 2 bases between them. The DNA of the CDR3 is TGTGCCAGCAGTGAAGCGACCTACGAGCAGTACTTC. It encodes CASSEATYEQYF.

This clonotype was seen repeatedly, ten times or more. The missing conserved phenylalanine or tryptophan at the end of this CDR3 makes a read error likely. The limits of the CDR3 on the DNA are not certain, so only TCRdb's listed CDR3 is given. The chain joins TRBV4-1 to TRBJ2-3. The CDR3 is 11 amino acids in total, end residues counted. The V gene's germline CDR1 is MGHRA and CDR2 YSYEKL. The CDR3 protein is CASSQDQSLIL.

In its sample, this clonotype was seen many times. The V and J genes are TRBV20-1 and TRBJ2-3; 12 nucleotides match TRBD2. V lost 5 bases to trimming and J lost 3 bases; unmatched junction nucleotides: 6. Germline V gene sequence: CDR1 DFQATT, CDR2 SNEGSKA (reference sequence). The CDR3 covers 15 residues. CDR3 amino acids: CSAELAGGPTDTQYF. As DNA, the CDR3 is TGCAGTGCTGAGCTAGCGGGGGGGCCTACAGATACGCAGTATTTT.

This clonotype was counted at least ten times. This chain connects TRBV20-1 to TRBJ2-6; 7 bases align to TRBD2. V shed 0 bases and J 0 bases; nucleotides not matched to a gene: 14. This CDR3 is built from 20 residues. Per the germline V gene, CDR1 is DFQATT and CDR2 is SNEGSKA (reference sequence). The CDR3 reads CSARDSGASGTISGANVLTF. The CDR3 bases are TGCAGTGCTAGAGATTCCGGAGCTAGCGGAACCATCTCTGGGGCCAACGTCCTGACTTTC.

This clonotype was found many times. V is TRBV2 and J is TRBJ1-5; D is uncertain. Trimming removed 5 bases from V and 0 bases from J, with 8 bases in between. The CDR3 has 14 amino acids. Per germline, CDR1 SNHLY and CDR2 FYNNEI. Written as DNA, the CDR3 is TGTGCCAGCAGTCCCCTAAGTAGCAATCAGCCCCAGCATTTT. Residues: CASSPLSSNQPQHF.

This CDR3 reads CASGAPGPRTGYTF. The DNA of the CDR3 is TGTGCCAGCGGCGCCCCGGGCCCTCGGACAGGCTACACCTTC. The V and J genes are TRBV9 and TRBJ1-2; TRBD1 might be the D (5 bases). The CDR3 length is 14 residues. CDR1 and CDR2 (germline): SGDLS, YYNGEE. The ends were cut back, 7 bases at V and 8 bases at J, with 21 bases in the middle.

Concerning this clonotype: A much more abundant neighbour one base away suggests this may be a read error. As the CDR3 is not closed by the conserved phenylalanine or tryptophan, this likely results from a read error. This rearrangement joins TRBV20-1 to TRBJ1-6; TRBD1 matches at 9 bases. Germline V CDR1 and CDR2: DFQATT, SNEGSKA (reference sequence). The CDR3 totals 16 residues. J was trimmed by 8 bases and V by 1 base; bases with no gene match: 9. Here the CDR3 DNA reads TGCAGTGCTAGAGCGGCGAGACAGGGGGGATATTCACCCCTCCACCTT. Translated: CSARAARQGGYSPLHL.

This clonotype was seen repeatedly, ten times or more. The V gene is TRBV27, the J gene TRBJ2-5; 8 bases are a match to TRBD1. Trimming at V came to 5 bases and at J to 5 bases, leaving 7 bases not matched to a gene. Germline V gene lookup returns CDR1 MNHEY and CDR2 SMNVEV (reference sequence). The length of the CDR3 is 14 residues. The CDR3 here is CASSRRQGRETQYF. CDR3 coding DNA: TGTGCCAGCAGTCGCCGACAGGGGCGGGAGACCCAGTACTTC.

In its sample, this clonotype was seen many times. The V gene is TRBV5-1, the J gene TRBJ2-1; 10 nucleotides agree with TRBD2. The germline V gene encodes CDR1 SGHRS and CDR2 YFSETQ. V dropped 4 bases and J dropped 4; count of bases not matched to a gene: 5. This CDR3 has 15 amino acids. The CDR3: CASSQPSGGYNEQFF. In DNA, the CDR3 is TGCGCCAGCAGCCAACCTAGCGGGGGTTACAATGAGCAGTTCTTC. Supplemented by reference TRBV5-1 and TRBJ2-1, the full variable domain reads KAGVTQTPRYLIKTRGQQVTLSCSPISGHRSVSWYQQTPGQGLQFLFEYFSETQRNKGNFPGRFSGRQFSNSRSEMNVSTLELGDSALYLCASSQPSGGYNEQFFGPGTRLTVL.

This clonotype has ten or more counts. The chain links TRBV6-5 to TRBJ1-4, with 9 bases that match TRBD1. V gave up 6 bases and J gave up 8 bases; unmatched junction bases: 10. Germline V gene sequence: CDR1 MNHEY, CDR2 SVGAGI. The CDR3 has 15 residues. The CDR3 protein is CASSTYRGRGEKLFF. The CDR3 bases are TGTGCCAGCAGCACCTACAGGGGGCGCGGGGAAAAACTGTTTTTT.

Details on this clonotype: A clone one base away is much larger, so this may be a read error. A read error is likely, as this CDR3 ends without the conserved phenylalanine or tryptophan. The rearrangement uses TRBV20-1 and TRBJ2-6; D unclear. Per germline, CDR1 DFQATT and CDR2 SNEGSKA (reference sequence). The CDR3 is 14 amino acids. V was pared by 1 base and J by 0 bases, with 4 bases between. Here the CDR3 reads CSARVGSGANVLTS. For the CDR3, the DNA is TGCAGTGCTAGAGTTGGCTCTGGGGCCAACGTCCTGACTTCC.

This clonotype was found many times. One junction end does not reproduce the germline sequence, and a read error may be involved. The chain links TRBV7-2 to TRBJ2-1; 15 positions match TRBD2. The CDR3 contains 19 residues. Germline CDR1 SGHTA, CDR2 FQGNSA. CDR3 bases: TGTGCCAGCAGCCCAGCGGGACTAGCGGGAGGAAGCTCCTCCAATGAGCAGTTCTTC. Translated, it gives CASSPAGLAGGSSSNEQFF.

For this clonotype: This may be a read error, as it is one base from a much larger clone. The rearrangement joins TRBV20-1 to TRBJ2-1; the match to TRBD1 covers 10 bases. Germline lookup yields CDR1 DFQATT and CDR2 SNEGSKA (reference sequence). There are 14 residues in the CDR3. The CDR3 protein is CSAGPGQGYNEQLF. CDR3 sequence (DNA): TGCAGTGCTGGACCGGGACAGGGGTACAATGAGCAGCTCTTC.

This clonotype was observed many times. The genes are TRBV9 and TRBJ2-1; the D gene could be TRBD1 or TRBD2 (6 bases each). With 0 bases removed from V and 4 bases from J, the gap between germline ends came to 11 bases. Per the germline V gene, CDR1 is SGDLS and CDR2 is YYNGEE. CDR3 length: 15 residues. DNA of the CDR3: TGTGCCAGCAGCGTAGAGGGGGGACTTTACAATGAGCAGTTCTTC. This encodes CASSVEGGLYNEQFF.

This clonotype has a handful of counts. This chain connects TRBV20-1 to TRBJ2-3; the match to TRBD2 covers 8 bases. The V gene's germline CDR1 is DFQATT and CDR2 SNEGSKA (reference sequence). With 8 bases clipped from V and 1 base from J, the junction kept 8 bases outside the gene matches. The CDR3 extends over 14 amino acids. In nucleotides, the CDR3 is TGCAGTCCGTTCAAGCGGGGGCGCACAGATACGCAGTATTTT. Encoded protein: CSPFKRGRTDTQYF.